This T cell receptor (beta chain) appears in the sequencing data of a study of early T cells in non-severe SARS-CoV-2 infection. Germline-derived CDR1 and CDR2 are KGHDR and SFDVKD. The CDR3 sequence is 15 residues long. V was clipped by 2 bases and J by 7 bases; unmatched bases: 7. Attached unique molecular identifiers marked individual cDNA molecules. MiXCR, run by TCRdb on the 5' RACE reads, gives a single entry per CDR3 protein. This table has some 57,000 distinct CDR3 sequences, 7% to 10% appearing once. The sequence came from an adult who was a healthcare worker with PCR-confirmed SARS-CoV-2 infection or an uninfected control (not recorded which). V and J are TRBV24-1 and TRBJ2-1; 7 bases are shared with TRBD1. The sequencing input was whole blood. The CDR3 region is CATSDSRQGGNEQFF. CDR3 in DNA: TGTGCCACCAGTGATTCCAGACAGGGCGGGAATGAGCAGTTCTTC.